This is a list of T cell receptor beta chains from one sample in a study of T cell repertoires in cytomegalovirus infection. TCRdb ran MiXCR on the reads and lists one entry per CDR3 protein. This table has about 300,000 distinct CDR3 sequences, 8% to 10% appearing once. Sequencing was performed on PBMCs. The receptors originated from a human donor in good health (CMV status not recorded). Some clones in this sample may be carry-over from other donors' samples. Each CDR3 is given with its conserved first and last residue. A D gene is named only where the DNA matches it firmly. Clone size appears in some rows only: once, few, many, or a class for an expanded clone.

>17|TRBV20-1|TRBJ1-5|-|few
TGCAGTGCTAGATACCGGGACCGGGGGGTCAGCAATCAGCCCCAGCATTTT
CSARYRDRGVSNQPQHF
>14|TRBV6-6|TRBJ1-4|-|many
TGTGCCAGCAGTTCAGCCGGGGGCCTGGAAAAACTGTTTTTT
CASSSAGGLEKLFF
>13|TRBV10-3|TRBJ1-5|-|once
TGTGCCATCAGCCCACTGGGGAATCAGCCCCAGCATTTT
CAISPLGNQPQHF
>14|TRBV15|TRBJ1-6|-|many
TGTGCCACCAGCAGTGCACGCATAAATTCACCCCTCCACTTT
CATSSARINSPLHF
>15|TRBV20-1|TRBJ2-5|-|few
TGCAGTGCTCGAGGCTGGACACCGGATCAAGAGACCCAGTACTTC
CSARGWTPDQETQYF
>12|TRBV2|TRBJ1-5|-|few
TGTGCCAGCAATCCGACGGATCAGCCCCAGCATTTT
CASNPTDQPQHF
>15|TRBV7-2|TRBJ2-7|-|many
TGTGCCAGCAGCTTTCCACAGGGCCTCTCCTACGAGCAGTACTTC
CASSFPQGLSYEQYF
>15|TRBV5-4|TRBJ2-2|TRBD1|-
TGTGCCAGCAGCCCCAGGGGGACGGTGGCCGGGGAGCTGTTTTTT
CASSPRGTVAGELFF
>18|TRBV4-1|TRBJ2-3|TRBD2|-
TGCGCCAGCAGCCTCACTAGCGGGGGGGCTAGGAGCACAGATACGCAGTATTTT
CASSLTSGGARSTDTQYF
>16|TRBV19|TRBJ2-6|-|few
TGTGCCAGTAGTATTGGCGGGGCCTCTGGGGCCAACGTCCTGACTTTC
CASSIGGASGANVLTF
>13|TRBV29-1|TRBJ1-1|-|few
TGCAGCGTTGATGGACAGATGAACACTGAAGCTTTCTTT
CSVDGQMNTEAFF
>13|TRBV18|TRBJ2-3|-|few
TGTGCCAGCTCACCACCGGGCAAGGATACGCAGTATTTT
CASSPPGKDTQYF
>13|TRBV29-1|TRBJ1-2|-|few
TGCAGCGTCCCGGGAAGGAGAGGCTATGGCTACACCTTC
CSVPGRRGYGYTF
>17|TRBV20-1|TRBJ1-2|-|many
TGCAGTGCCGTATCCGGGACCTCGATCCGGCAAGGGAATGGCTACACCTTC
CSAVSGTSIRQGNGYTF
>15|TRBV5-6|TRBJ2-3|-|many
TGTGCCAGCAGCCCCTGGCCCCCCCTGGCAGATACGCAGTATTTT
CASSPWPPLADTQYF
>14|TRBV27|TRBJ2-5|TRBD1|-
TGTGCCAGCGGGACAGTTCCGTACCAAGAGACCCAGTACTTC
CASGTVPYQETQYF
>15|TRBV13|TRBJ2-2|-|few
TGTGCCAGCGCAGTTTACAGGCGGAACACCGGGGAGCTGTTTTTT
CASAVYRRNTGELFF
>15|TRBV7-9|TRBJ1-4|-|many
TGTGCCAGCAGCTTACGAGGAACGGGGGATGAAAAACTGTTTTTT
CASSLRGTGDEKLFF
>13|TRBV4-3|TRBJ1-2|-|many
TGCGCCAGCAGCCCCGGGACCAGAGGTGGCTACACCTTC
CASSPGTRGGYTF
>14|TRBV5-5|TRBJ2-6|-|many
TGTGCCAGCAGCCAGGGCTCTGGGGCCAACGTCCTGACTTTC
CASSQGSGANVLTF
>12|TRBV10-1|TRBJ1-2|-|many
TGCGCCAGTAGCGACCTAGGATATGGCTACACCTTC
CASSDLGYGYTF
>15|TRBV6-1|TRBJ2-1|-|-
TGTGCCAGCCGCGTGAGGACAGCTGCCTACAATGAGCAGTTCTTC
CASRVRTAAYNEQFF
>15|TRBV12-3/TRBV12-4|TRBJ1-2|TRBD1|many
TGTGCCAGCAGTTTAGGGACAGGTAATAACTATGGCTACACCTTC
CASSLGTGNNYGYTF
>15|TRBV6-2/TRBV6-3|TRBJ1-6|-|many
TGTGCCAGCAGTCCAGCCGGGACTAGGGATTCACCCCTCCACTTT
CASSPAGTRDSPLHF
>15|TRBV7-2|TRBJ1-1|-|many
TGTGCCAGCAGCCCCCTCGTGGCTCCCCGGGGTGAAGCTTTCTTT
CASSPLVAPRGEAFF
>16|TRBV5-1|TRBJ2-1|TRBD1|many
TGCGCCAGCAGCTTAACCGGGACAGGGGGCCCCAATGAGCAGTTCTTC
CASSLTGTGGPNEQFF
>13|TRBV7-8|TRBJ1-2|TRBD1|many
TGTGCCAGCAGCTTGGGGACAGAAGGTGGCTACACCTTC
CASSLGTEGGYTF
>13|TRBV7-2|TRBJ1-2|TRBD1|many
TGTGCCAGCAGCACCCCGACAGGGAAGGGCTACACCTTC
CASSTPTGKGYTF
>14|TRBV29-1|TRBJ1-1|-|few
TGCAGCGTTGAAGCATCCGGACCGAACACTGAAGCTTTCTTT
CSVEASGPNTEAFF
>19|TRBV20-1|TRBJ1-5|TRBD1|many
TGCAGTGCTAGTAATCCCAACAATCGAGTCGGACAGGGCAATCAGCCCCAGCATTTT
CSASNPNNRVGQGNQPQHF
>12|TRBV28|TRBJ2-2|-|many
TGTGCCATCCGTTGGGGCACCGGGGAGCTGTTTTTT
CAIRWGTGELFF
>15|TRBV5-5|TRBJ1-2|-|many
TGTGCCAGCAGCTCGGGCCCCCCCGAGGGAGATGGCTACACCTTC
CASSSGPPEGDGYTF
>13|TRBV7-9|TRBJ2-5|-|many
TGTGCCAGCAGCCTGGACTTCCAAGAGACCCAGTACTTC
CASSLDFQETQYF
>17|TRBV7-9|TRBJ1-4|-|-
TGTGCCAGCAGCTCCCCTCCGACGGAAAGACCTAATGAAAAACTGTTTTTT
CASSSPPTERPNEKLFF
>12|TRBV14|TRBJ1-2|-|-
TGTGCCAGCAGCCCTGAAGTGGGGGGCTACACCTTC
CASSPEVGGYTF
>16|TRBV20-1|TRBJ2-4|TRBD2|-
TGCAGTGCGACTCTAGCGGGGGGTCAATCCCTAAACATTCAGTACTTC
CSATLAGGQSLNIQYF
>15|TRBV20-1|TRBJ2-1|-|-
TGCAGTGCTAGAAGAAATCGAGGCTCCTACAATGAGCAGTTCTTC
CSARRNRGSYNEQFF
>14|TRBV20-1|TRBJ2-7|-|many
TGCAGTGCTAGGCTCAATCGGGCTACCTACGAGCAGTACTTC
CSARLNRATYEQYF
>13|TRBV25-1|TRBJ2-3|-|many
TGTGCCAGCAGGGAGGCAGGAGGAGATACGCAGTATTTT
CASREAGGDTQYF
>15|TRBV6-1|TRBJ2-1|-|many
TGTGCCAGCAGTCGTCAGGGAGTGGGCTACAATGAGCAGTTCTTC
CASSRQGVGYNEQFF
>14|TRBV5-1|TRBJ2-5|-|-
TGCGCCAGCAGCCCCCTTGGGGAGATACAGACCCAGTACTTC
CASSPLGEIQTQYF
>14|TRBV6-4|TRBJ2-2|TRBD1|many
TGTGCCAGCAGTGGCGGACAGGGGGCCGGGGAGCTGTTTTTT
CASSGGQGAGELFF
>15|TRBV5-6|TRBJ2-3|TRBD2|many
TGTGCCAGCAGCTTGCGCGGGGGAGGATCAGATACGCAGTATTTT
CASSLRGGGSDTQYF
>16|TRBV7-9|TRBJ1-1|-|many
TGTGCCAGCAGCTCCCGCGGGGGACGGAGGAACACTGAAGCTTTCTTT
CASSSRGGRRNTEAFF
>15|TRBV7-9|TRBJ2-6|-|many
TGTGCCAGCAGCCCAGATTTCTCTGGGGCCAACGTCCTGACTTTC
CASSPDFSGANVLTF
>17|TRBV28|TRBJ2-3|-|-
TGTGCCAGCAGTCCACCTACAACAGGGACTAGCACAGATACGCAGTATTTT
CASSPPTTGTSTDTQYF
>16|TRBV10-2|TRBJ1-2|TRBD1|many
TGCGCCAGCAGTGATAGCCCCGGGACAGGGGCCAATGGCTACACCTTC
CASSDSPGTGANGYTF
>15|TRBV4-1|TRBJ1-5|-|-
TGCGCCAGCAGCCAAGATCGCGTAACCATCTCAGCCCAGCATTTT
CASSQDRVTISAQHF
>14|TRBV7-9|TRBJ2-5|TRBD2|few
TGTGCCAGCAGCTTAAGAGCGGGGGGAGAGACCCAGTACTTC
CASSLRAGGETQYF
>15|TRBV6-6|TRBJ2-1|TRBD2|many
TGTGCCAGCAGCGTCGGGACTAAGCGTCGGAATGAGCAGTTCTTC
CASSVGTKRRNEQFF
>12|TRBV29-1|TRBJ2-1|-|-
TGCAGCGTTGAGGCGGTGCAGGGGACCGAGTTCTTC
CSVEAVQGTEFF
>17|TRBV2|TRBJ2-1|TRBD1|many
TGTGCCAGCAGTGAAGCGCAGGACAGGGGGGTCAGCAATGAGCAGTTCTTC
CASSEAQDRGVSNEQFF
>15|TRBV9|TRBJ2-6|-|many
TGTGCCAGCAGCGTAGCCGGCTCTGGGGCCAACGTCCTGACTTTC
CASSVAGSGANVLTF
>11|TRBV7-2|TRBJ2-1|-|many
TGTGCCAGCAGCCTCAGACCCGAGCAGTTCTTC
CASSLRPEQFF
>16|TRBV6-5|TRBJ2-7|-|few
TGTGCCAGCAGTTACGAAAGGGGAGAGGGCTCCTACGAGCAGTACTTC
CASSYERGEGSYEQYF